This T cell receptor beta chain was sequenced during a study of T cell responses to AZD1222 COVID-19 vaccine. Findings of the study overall: There were mostly white British donors and more females than males, and clonal diversity was possibly underestimated.

V gave up 0 bases and J gave up 3 bases, with 6 bases separating them. CDR3 length: 14 amino acids. Germline V CDR1 and CDR2: SGHRS, YFSETQ. Sequencing was performed with immunoSEQ multiplex PCR; in TCRdb, only in-frame clones are kept and a portion is missing. Among over 150,000 clones listed, 87% were seen once. As concerns this clone: Its specificity is not known.

The sequence was collected from an adult in good health. Source: peripheral blood, taken on day 0 of AZD1222 vaccination. The gene calls are TRBV5-1 and TRBJ1-4; D perhaps matches TRBD1 (6 bases). The CDR3 region has the DNA TGCGCCAGCAGCTTGGCAGGGGCTAATGAAAAACTGTTTTTT. It is translated as CASSLAGANEKLFF.